What follows are 22 T cell receptor beta chains derived from one specimen sequenced in a study of blood T cell repertoires in COVID-19. Here immunoSEQ multiplex PCR was the method, and the copy in TCRdb shows in-frame clones only, minus some. The data contain 200,000 to 300,000 clones, approximately 78% of them singletons. The sequencing input was peripheral blood. These receptors all stem from a woman between 18 and 30 years old with acute or convalescent COVID-19.

This rearrangement joins TRBV25-1 to TRBJ2-1; TRBD2 matches at 13 bases. The V and J ends lost 2 bases and 6 bases, in that order; junction bases with no gene match: 4. CDR1 is MGHDK and CDR2 is SYGVNS in the germline V gene. The CDR3 is 16 residues long. CDR3 DNA sequence: TGTGCCAGCAGTGAACTAGGACTAGCGGGAGCCAATGAGCAGTTCTTC. Translation: CASSELGLAGANEQFF.

This clone was recorded once. CDR3 residues: CASSLEDRYNPTDTQYF. The CDR3, as DNA: TGTGCCAGCAGCTTAGAGGACAGATACAACCCCACAGATACGCAGTATTTT. The chain uses TRBV7-8 and TRBJ2-3; TRBD1 might be the D (6 bases). Trimming stripped 1 base from V and 2 bases from J, with 16 bases between. The CDR3 loop spans 17 amino acids. Germline CDR1 is SGHVS and CDR2 is FQNEAQ.

The chain combines TRBV15 with TRBJ1-1; 11 bases align to TRBD1. CDR3 size: 16 residues. Germline assignment: CDR1 LNHNV and CDR2 YYDKDF (reference sequence). Trimming took 0 bases from V and 4 from J; bases not matched to a gene: 4. The CDR3 DNA follows: TGTGCCACCAGCAGAGAACCTGGGACAGGGGGCACTGAAGCTTTCTTT. This translates into CATSREPGTGGTEAFF.

V gene TRBV30 combines with J gene TRBJ1-1, with D tentatively TRBD1 (5 bases). V dropped 0 bases and J dropped 4 bases, with 9 bases sitting between them. The CDR3 consists of 13 residues. CDR1 and CDR2 from the germline V gene are GTSNPN and SVGIG (reference sequence). The CDR3 DNA is TGTGCCTGGAGTGTCGGGGGAGGCACTGAAGCTTTCTTT. Translating gives CAWSVGGGTEAFF.

The chain couples TRBV5-1 to TRBJ1-1, with a weak D call TRBD1 (5 bases). This CDR3 spans 15 amino acids. Trimming left V 2 bases short and J 3 bases short, with 14 bases between. Germline V gene lookup returns CDR1 SGHRS and CDR2 YFSETQ. Here the CDR3 DNA reads TGCGCCAGCAGCTTATCAGGGTGGGAAGACACTGAAGCTTTCTTT. Translated: CASSLSGWEDTEAFF.

The genes are TRBV27 and TRBJ2-1; weak D call: TRBD2 (7 bases). Trimming pared 8 bases from V and 9 bases from J, leaving 20 bases between. Germline V lookup: CDR1 MNHEY, CDR2 SMNVEV (reference sequence). The CDR3 covers 14 residues. This CDR3 reads CASGRAGVGGEQFF. DNA for the CDR3: TGTGCCAGCGGCAGGGCGGGAGTAGGGGGTGAGCAGTTCTTC.

This chain connects TRBV4-3 to TRBJ2-1, with TRBD2 matching over 9 bases. Unmatched junction bases numbered 14, after V lost 1 base and J lost 10 bases. This CDR3 comprises 17 residues. Per germline, CDR1 LGHNA and CDR2 YSLEER. The CDR3 bases are TGCGCCAGCAGCCAAGGATGGGGAGTAGCGGGAGACCGGGAGCAGTTCTTC. It specifies CASSQGWGVAGDREQFF.

This chain links TRBV19 with TRBJ1-2; a possible D gene is TRBD1 (6 bases). Trimming took off 7 bases at V and 7 bases at J, with 13 bases between the two ends. Germline CDR1 is LNHDA and CDR2 is SQIVND (reference sequence). The CDR3 sequence is 12 residues long. The chain's CDR3 is CASTTGFSGYTF. Written as DNA, the CDR3 is TGTGCCAGTACGACAGGTTTTTCTGGCTACACCTTC.

The table lists this clone with a count of one. The chain is built from TRBV6-1 and TRBJ2-7; 10 nucleotides line up with TRBD2. V gave up 4 bases and J gave up 4 bases; unmatched junction bases: 10. Germline lookup yields CDR1 MNHNS and CDR2 SASEGT. The CDR3 is 16 amino acids. CDR3 sequence (DNA): TGTGCCAGCAGTGTCCACCTAGCGGGAGAAGGATACGAGCAGTACTTC. Its protein product is CASSVHLAGEGYEQYF.

This sequence joins TRBV28 and TRBJ1-3, with a tentative D call TRBD1 (6 bases). The CDR3 runs 15 residues. Germline CDR1 is MDHEN and CDR2 is SYDVKM. Between the trimmed V and J ends, which lost 2 bases and 6 bases, there was a span of 14 bases. The CDR3 sequence: CASSLETGYINTIYF. The CDR3 region has the DNA TGTGCCAGCAGTTTAGAAACAGGGTACATAAACACCATATATTTT.

V usage is TRBV18 and J usage is TRBJ2-7; a weak D match, TRBD2 (5 bases). CDR1 and CDR2 from the germline V gene are KGHSH and LQKENI. The CDR3 length is 14 residues. Trimming shortened V by 3 bases and J by 2 bases, and 11 bases separated the two germline ends. CDR3 residues: CASSPGVGPYEQYF. DNA of the CDR3: TGTGCCAGCTCACCCGGGGTGGGCCCCTACGAGCAGTACTTC.

The chain carries TRBV15 and TRBJ2-6; D unresolved. Trimming took 0 bases from V and 2 from J, leaving 8 bases between them. CDR3 length equals 16 residues. Germline V CDR1 and CDR2: LNHNV, YYDKDF (reference sequence). The CDR3 coding sequence is TGTGCCACCAGCAGAGATAGAGAGACTGGGGCCAACGTCCTGACTTTC. This codes for CATSRDRETGANVLTF.

CDR3: CASSLGGDSQETQYF. The CDR3 nucleotides are TGCGCCAGCAGCTTGGGTGGGGACAGTCAAGAGACCCAGTACTTC. The chain couples TRBV5-1 to TRBJ2-5; 7 nucleotides line up with TRBD1. Germline values: CDR1 SGHRS, CDR2 YFSETQ. This CDR3 spans 15 amino acids. V lost 0 bases to trimming and J lost 2 bases; unmatched junction nucleotides: 4. Combining the CDR3 with reference TRBV5-1 and TRBJ2-5 gives the whole variable domain KAGVTQTPRYLIKTRGQQVTLSCSPISGHRSVSWYQQTPGQGLQFLFEYFSETQRNKGNFPGRFSGRQFSNSRSEMNVSTLELGDSALYLCASSLGGDSQETQYFGPGTRLLVL.

This chain connects TRBV5-8 to TRBJ2-2; a possible D gene is TRBD2 (5 bases). The V and J ends lost 0 bases and 5 bases respectively, with 11 bases between them. From germline, CDR1 is SGHTS and CDR2 YDEGEE. There are 15 residues in the CDR3. The chain's CDR3 is CASSLGYSGTGELFF. In DNA, the CDR3 is TGTGCCAGCAGCTTGGGCTACTCGGGGACCGGGGAGCTGTTTTTT.

The gene calls are TRBV5-5 and TRBJ2-2, with 9 positions matching TRBD2. Germline assignment: CDR1 SGHKS and CDR2 YYEKEE (reference sequence). Trimming cost V 2 bases and J 3 bases; bases outside gene matches: 2. This CDR3 has 15 residues. In DNA, the CDR3 is TGTGCCAGCAGCTTCCGACTAGCGGACACCGGGGAGCTGTTTTTT. Its translation: CASSFRLADTGELFF.

This chain links TRBV20-1 with TRBJ1-1; no clear D. Between the trimmed V and J ends, which lost 3 bases and 0 bases, there was a span of 8 bases. The CDR3 length is 13 residues. Germline V CDR1 and CDR2: DFQATT, SNEGSKA (reference sequence). The CDR3 nucleotides read TGCAGTGCTAGTCGGGGTATGAACACTGAAGCTTTCTTT. Its protein is CSASRGMNTEAFF.

This clone has only one observation. The chain employs TRBV11-3 and TRBJ2-3; TRBD2 matches 9 bases. J lost 1 base, V lost 5 bases, and 7 bases had no gene match. Germline V CDR1 and CDR2: SGHNT, YENEEA. The CDR3 runs 16 residues. The DNA for the CDR3 is TGTGCCAGCAGCCGCGTAGCGGGAGCGGGCACAGATACGCAGTATTTT. This gives the protein CASSRVAGAGTDTQYF. Looking up the rest from reference TRBV11-3 and TRBJ2-3 gives the full variable domain: EAGVVQSPRYKIIEKKQPVAFWCNPISGHNTLYWYLQNLGQGPELLIRYENEEAVDDSQLPKDRFSAERLKGVDSTLKIQPAELGDSAVYLCASSRVAGAGTDTQYFGPGTRLTVL.

The chain uses TRBV11-2 and TRBJ2-5, with 13 bases aligning to TRBD2. Trimming cost V 4 bases and J 3 bases; bases outside gene matches: 8. The CDR3 is 17 residues long. Germline V gives CDR1 SGHAT, CDR2 FQNNGV. CDR3 in DNA: TGTGCCAGCAGCTCAGGACTAGCGGGAGAGGGGGAAGAGACCCAGTACTTC. Translated, it gives CASSSGLAGEGEETQYF. The full variable domain, its missing parts supplied by reference TRBV11-2 and TRBJ2-5, is EAGVAQSPRYKIIEKRQSVAFWCNPISGHATLYWYQQILGQGPKLLIQFQNNGVVDDSQLPKDRFSAERLKGVDSTLKIQPAKLEDSAVYLCASSSGLAGEGEETQYFGPGTRLLVL.

The rearrangement joins TRBV24-1 to TRBJ1-3; D is undetermined. Germline V gene sequence: CDR1 KGHDR, CDR2 SFDVKD. V lost 8 bases to trimming and J lost 2 bases, with 9 bases between them. The CDR3 sequence is 13 residues long. This CDR3 is CATKGGTGNTIYF. CDR3 sequence (DNA): TGTGCCACCAAGGGAGGTACTGGAAACACCATATATTTT.

The table lists this clone with a count of one. The CDR3 region is CASSVLAGEANEQFF. In DNA, the CDR3 is TGTGCCAGCAGCGTACTAGCGGGAGAGGCAAATGAGCAGTTCTTC. The rearrangement joins TRBV9 to TRBJ2-1; 10 nucleotides align to TRBD2. CDR3 length equals 15 residues. Trimming took 1 base from V and 7 from J; bases not matched to a gene: 5. Germline loops: CDR1 SGDLS, CDR2 YYNGEE.

The chain couples TRBV3-1 (or the pseudogene TRBV3-2) to TRBJ1-4; 10 bases match TRBD1. Germline CDR1 reads LGHDT; CDR2 reads YNNKEL (reference sequence). Losses at the gene ends were 2 bases for V and 7 bases for J; bases not matched to a gene: 4. The CDR3 is made up of 15 amino acids. The CDR3 region has the DNA TGTGCCAGCAGCCAAAGAGGGACAGGGGCTGAAAAACTGTTTTTT. Protein: CASSQRGTGAEKLFF.

The genes are TRBV10-3 and TRBJ2-3; 16 nucleotides line up with TRBD2. The germline gives CDR1 ENHRY, CDR2 SYGVKD. The V and J ends lost 6 bases and 0 bases, in that order; junction bases with no gene match: 3. The CDR3 runs 17 residues. The CDR3 sequence is CAISGTSGRASTDTQYF. CDR3 DNA: TGTGCCATCAGCGGGACTAGCGGGAGGGCTAGCACAGATACGCAGTATTTT.